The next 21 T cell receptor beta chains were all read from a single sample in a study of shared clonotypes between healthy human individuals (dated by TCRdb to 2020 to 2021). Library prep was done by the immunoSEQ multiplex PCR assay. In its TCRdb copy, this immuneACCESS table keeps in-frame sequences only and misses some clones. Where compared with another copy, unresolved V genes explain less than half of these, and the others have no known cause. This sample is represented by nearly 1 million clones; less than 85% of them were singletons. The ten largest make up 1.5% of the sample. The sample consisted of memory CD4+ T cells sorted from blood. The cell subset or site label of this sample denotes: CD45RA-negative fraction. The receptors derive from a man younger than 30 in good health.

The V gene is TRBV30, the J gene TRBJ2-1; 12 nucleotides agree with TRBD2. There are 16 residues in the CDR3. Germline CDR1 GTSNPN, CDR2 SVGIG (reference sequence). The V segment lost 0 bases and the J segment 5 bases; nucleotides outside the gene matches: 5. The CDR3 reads CAWSVATSGGNNEQFF. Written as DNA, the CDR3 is TGTGCCTGGAGTGTTGCGACTAGCGGGGGAAACAATGAGCAGTTCTTC.

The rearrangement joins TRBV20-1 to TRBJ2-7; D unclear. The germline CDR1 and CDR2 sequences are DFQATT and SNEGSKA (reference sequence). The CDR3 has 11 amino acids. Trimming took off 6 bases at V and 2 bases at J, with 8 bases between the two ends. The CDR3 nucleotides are TGCAGTGCGTGGGCACCCTACGAGCAGTACTTC. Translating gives CSAWAPYEQYF.

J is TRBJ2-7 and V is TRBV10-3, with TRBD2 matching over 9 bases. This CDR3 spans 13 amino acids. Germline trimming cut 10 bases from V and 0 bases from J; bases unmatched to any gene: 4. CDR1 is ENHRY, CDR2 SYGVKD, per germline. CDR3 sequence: CATKTSGSYEQYF. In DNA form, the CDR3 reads TGTGCCACAAAGACTAGCGGCTCCTACGAGCAGTACTTC.

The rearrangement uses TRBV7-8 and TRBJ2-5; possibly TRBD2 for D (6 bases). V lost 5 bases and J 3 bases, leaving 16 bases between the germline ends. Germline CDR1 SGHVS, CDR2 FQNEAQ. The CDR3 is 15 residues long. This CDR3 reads CASSRMGGPKETQYF. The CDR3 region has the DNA TGTGCCAGCAGCCGCATGGGGGGACCGAAAGAGACCCAGTACTTC.

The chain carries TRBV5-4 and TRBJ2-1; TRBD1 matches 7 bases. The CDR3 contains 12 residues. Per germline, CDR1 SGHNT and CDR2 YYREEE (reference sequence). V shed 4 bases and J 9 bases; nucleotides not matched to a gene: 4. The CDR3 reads CASSRRDSEQFF. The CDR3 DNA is TGTGCCAGCAGCCGCCGGGACAGTGAGCAGTTCTTC. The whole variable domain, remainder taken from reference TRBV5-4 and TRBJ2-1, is ETGVTQSPTHLIKTRGQQVTLRCSSQSGHNTVSWYQQALGQGPQFIFQYYREEENGRGNFPPRFSGLQFPNYSSELNVNALELDDSALYLCASSRRDSEQFFGPGTRLTVL.

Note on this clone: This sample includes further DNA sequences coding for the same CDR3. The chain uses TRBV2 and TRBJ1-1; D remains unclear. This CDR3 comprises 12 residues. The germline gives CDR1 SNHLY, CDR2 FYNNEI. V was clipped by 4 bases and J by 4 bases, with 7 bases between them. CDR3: CASSARGTEAFF. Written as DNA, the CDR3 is TGTGCCAGCAGTGCGCGGGGCACTGAAGCTTTCTTT.

CDR3 sequence (DNA): TGTGCCAGCAGCGTAGCTCTCGGACTGTCCGGTGCCGGAGATACGCAGTATTTT. Its translation: CASSVALGLSGAGDTQYF. V is TRBV9 and J is TRBJ2-3; the D gene is possibly TRBD2 (5 bases). CDR3 length: 18 amino acids. V lost 0 bases, J lost 5 bases, and 22 bases lay in between. Germline V gene data show CDR1 as SGDLS and CDR2 as YYNGEE.

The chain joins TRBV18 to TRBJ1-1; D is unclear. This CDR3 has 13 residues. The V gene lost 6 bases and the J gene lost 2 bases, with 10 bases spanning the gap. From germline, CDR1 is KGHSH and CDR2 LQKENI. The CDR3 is CASSMVLNTEAFF. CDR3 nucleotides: TGTGCCAGCTCGATGGTGCTTAACACTGAAGCTTTCTTT.

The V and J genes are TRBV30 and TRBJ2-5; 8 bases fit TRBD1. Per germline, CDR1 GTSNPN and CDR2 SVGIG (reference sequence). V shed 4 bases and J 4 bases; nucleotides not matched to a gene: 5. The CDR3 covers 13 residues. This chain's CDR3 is CAWNQGTGETQYF. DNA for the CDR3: TGTGCCTGGAACCAGGGGACAGGAGAGACCCAGTACTTC.

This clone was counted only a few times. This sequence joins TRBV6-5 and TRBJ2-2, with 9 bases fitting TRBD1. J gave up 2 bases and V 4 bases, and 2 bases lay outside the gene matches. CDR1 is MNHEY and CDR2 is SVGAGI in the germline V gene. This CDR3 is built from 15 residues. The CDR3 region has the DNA TGTGCCAGCAGTTGGGGACAGGGTAACACCGGGGAGCTGTTTTTT. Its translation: CASSWGQGNTGELFF.

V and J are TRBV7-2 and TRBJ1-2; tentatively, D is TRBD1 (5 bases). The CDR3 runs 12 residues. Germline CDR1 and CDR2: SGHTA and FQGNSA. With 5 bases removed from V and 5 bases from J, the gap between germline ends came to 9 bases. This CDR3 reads CASSLREYGYTF. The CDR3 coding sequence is TGTGCCAGCAGCCTCAGGGAATATGGCTACACCTTC.

CDR3: CASSRSTGGEQYF. CDR3 DNA sequence: TGTGCCAGCAGCCGCAGTACGGGAGGCGAGCAGTACTTC. The chain is built from TRBV5-4 and TRBJ2-7; 7 positions agree with TRBD2. This CDR3 spans 13 amino acids. Germline V gene lookup returns CDR1 SGHNT and CDR2 YYREEE (reference sequence). Trimming at V came to 4 bases and at J to 6 bases, leaving 7 bases not matched to a gene.

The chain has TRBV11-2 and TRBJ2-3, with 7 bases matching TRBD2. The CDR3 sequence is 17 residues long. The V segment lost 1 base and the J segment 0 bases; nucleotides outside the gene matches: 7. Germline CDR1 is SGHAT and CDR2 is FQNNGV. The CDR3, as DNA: TGTGCCAGCAGCTTAGCTAGTACTAGCGCTAGCACAGATACGCAGTATTTT. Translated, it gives CASSLASTSASTDTQYF.

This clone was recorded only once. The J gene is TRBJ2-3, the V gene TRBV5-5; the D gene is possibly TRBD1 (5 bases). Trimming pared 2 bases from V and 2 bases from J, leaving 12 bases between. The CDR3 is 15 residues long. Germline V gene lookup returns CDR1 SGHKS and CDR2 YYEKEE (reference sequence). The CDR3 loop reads CASSLDRGVTDTQYF. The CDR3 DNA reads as TGTGCCAGCAGCTTAGATAGGGGCGTCACAGATACGCAGTATTTT.

The CDR3 DNA sequence: TGTGGGGCCTCCAGGGCCTATGGCTACACCTTC. As protein: CGASRAYGYTF. This chain joins TRBV28 and TRBJ1-2, with D possibly matching TRBD1 (5 bases). Germline assignment: CDR1 MDHEN and CDR2 SYDVKM. There are 11 residues in the CDR3.

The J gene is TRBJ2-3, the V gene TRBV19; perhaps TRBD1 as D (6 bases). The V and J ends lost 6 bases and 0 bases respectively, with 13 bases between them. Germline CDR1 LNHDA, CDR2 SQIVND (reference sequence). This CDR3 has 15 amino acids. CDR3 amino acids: CASRQGQSSTDTQYF. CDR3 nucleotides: TGTGCCAGTAGACAGGGACAATCTAGCACAGATACGCAGTATTTT. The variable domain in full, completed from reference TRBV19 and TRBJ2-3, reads DGGITQSPKYLFRKEGQNVTLSCEQNLNHDAMYWYRQDPGQGLRLIYYSQIVNDFQKGDIAEGYSVSREKKESFPLTVTSAQKNPTAFYLCASRQGQSSTDTQYFGPGTRLTVL.

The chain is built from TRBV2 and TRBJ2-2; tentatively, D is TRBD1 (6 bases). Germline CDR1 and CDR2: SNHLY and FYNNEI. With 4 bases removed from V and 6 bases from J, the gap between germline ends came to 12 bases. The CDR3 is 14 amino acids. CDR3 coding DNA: TGTGCCAGCAGTGCGGAACAGGGCGCCGGGGAGCTGTTTTTT. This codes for CASSAEQGAGELFF.

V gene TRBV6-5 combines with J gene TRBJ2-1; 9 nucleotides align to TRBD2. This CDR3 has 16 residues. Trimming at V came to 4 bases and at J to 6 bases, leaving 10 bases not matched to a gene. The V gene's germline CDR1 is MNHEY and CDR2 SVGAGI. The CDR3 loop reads CASSSGGGGGANEQFF. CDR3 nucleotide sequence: TGTGCCAGCAGTTCCGGAGGTGGCGGGGGGGCCAATGAGCAGTTCTTC.

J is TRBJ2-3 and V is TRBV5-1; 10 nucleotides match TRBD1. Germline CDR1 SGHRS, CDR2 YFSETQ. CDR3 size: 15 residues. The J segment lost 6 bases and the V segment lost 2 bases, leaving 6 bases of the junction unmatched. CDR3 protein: CASSLPGQGSDTQYF. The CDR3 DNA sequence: TGCGCCAGCAGCTTACCGGGACAGGGGTCGGATACGCAGTATTTT.

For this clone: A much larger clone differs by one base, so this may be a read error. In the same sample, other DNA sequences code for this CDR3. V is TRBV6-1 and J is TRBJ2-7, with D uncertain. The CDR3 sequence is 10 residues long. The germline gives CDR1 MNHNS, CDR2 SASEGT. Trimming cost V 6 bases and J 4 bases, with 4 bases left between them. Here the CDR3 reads CASRGYEQYF. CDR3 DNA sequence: TGTGCCAGCAGGGGGTACGAGCAGTACTTC.

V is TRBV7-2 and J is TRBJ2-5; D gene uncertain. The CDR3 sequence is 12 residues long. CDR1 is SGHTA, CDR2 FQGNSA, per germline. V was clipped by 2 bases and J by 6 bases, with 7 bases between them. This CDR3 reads CASSLLLKTQYF. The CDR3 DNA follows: TGTGCCAGCAGCTTACTGTTAAAGACCCAGTACTTC.